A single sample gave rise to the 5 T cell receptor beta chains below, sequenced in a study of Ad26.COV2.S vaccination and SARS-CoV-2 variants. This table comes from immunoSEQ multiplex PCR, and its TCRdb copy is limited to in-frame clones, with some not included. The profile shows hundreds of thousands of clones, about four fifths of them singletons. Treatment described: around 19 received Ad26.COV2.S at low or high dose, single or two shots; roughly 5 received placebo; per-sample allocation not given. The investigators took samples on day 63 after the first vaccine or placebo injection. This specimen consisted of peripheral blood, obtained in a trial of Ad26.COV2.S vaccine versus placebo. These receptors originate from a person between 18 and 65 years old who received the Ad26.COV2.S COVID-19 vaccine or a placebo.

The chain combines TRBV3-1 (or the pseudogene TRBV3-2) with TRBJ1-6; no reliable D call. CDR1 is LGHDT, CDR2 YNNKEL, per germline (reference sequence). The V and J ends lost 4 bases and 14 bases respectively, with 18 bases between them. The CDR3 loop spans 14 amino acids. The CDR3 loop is CASSLPTASRTLHF. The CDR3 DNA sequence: TGTGCCAGCAGCCTTCCGACTGCTTCAAGGACCCTCCACTTT.

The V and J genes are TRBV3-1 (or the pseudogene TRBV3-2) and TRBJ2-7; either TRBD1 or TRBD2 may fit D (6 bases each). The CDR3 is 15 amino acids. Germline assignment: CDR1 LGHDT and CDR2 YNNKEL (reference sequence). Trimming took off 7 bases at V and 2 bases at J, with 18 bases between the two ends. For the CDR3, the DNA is TGTGCCAGCACCGCAAGGGGGGACGGCCCCTACGAGCAGTACTTC. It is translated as CASTARGDGPYEQYF.

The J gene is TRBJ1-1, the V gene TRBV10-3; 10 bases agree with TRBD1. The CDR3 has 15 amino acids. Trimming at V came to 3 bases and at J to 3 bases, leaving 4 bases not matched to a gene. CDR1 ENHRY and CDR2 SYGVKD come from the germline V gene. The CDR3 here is CAISDLTGGYTEAFF. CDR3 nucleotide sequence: TGTGCCATCAGTGACCTGACAGGGGGCTACACTGAAGCTTTCTTT.

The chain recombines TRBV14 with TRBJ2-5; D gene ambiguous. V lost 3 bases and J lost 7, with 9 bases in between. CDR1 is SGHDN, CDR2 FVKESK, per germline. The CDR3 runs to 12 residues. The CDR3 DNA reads TGTGCCAGCAGCCATGGGCGTCGGACCCAGTACTTC. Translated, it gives CASSHGRRTQYF.

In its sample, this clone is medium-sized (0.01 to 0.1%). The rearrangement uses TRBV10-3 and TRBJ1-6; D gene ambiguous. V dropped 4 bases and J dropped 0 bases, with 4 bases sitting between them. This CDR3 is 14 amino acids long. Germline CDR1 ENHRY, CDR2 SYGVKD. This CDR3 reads CAISGSSYNSPLHF. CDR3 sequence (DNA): TGTGCCATCAGTGGCAGCTCCTATAATTCACCCCTCCACTTT.